This entry is about one TCR beta chain. The data were produced by immunoSEQ multiplex PCR, yet TCRdb's version contains in-frame clones alone and is incomplete. The sample lists about 160,000 clones, less than 95% seen once, with 12% to 15% in the top ten. Germline CDR1 and CDR2: SGHAT and FQNNGV. The CDR3 is made up of 13 amino acids. Deletions cut 9 bases from V and 0 bases from J, with 9 bases between. These data come from a study of control samples from healthy donors and cancer patients. The sequenced material came from PBMCs. The chain employs TRBV11-2 and TRBJ2-4; D tentatively reads TRBD1 or TRBD2 (5 bases each). This clonotype was sampled from a man aged 55 to 70 with colorectal cancer. Here the CDR3 reads CASTGLAKNIQYF. DNA of the CDR3: TGTGCCAGTACAGGACTAGCCAAAAACATTCAGTACTTC.